Reported below is one T cell receptor beta chain. Trimming left V 1 base short and J 1 base short, with 10 bases between. Germline V CDR1 and CDR2: LNHNV, YYDKDF (reference sequence). This CDR3 is built from 16 residues. This sample is drawn from a study of blood T cell repertoires in COVID-19. At the level of the study: PBMCs, B-cell-depleted T cells, or T cells were the source of the cDNA or gDNA that made up the material.

Participant age was roughly 18 to 89 years, and participants resided in about 25 US areas. Allocation to cohorts depended on clinical history reported by the participants. Methods used by the authors: Estimates of nucleated cell counts were drawn from the amplification of reference gene primers. Generated by immunoSEQ multiplex PCR, the TCRdb table keeps only in-frame clones and is missing some. V, J and clone size were drawn from that table, and D and trimming were deduced from the DNA. The sample records nearly 250,000 clones, over 80% being singletons. Sequenced material: PBMCs or T cells enriched from blood (not recorded which). The receptor was derived from a man in his fifties who had been exposed to COVID-19. The chain is built from TRBV15 and TRBJ2-2; D possibly corresponds to TRBD2 (6 bases). Here the CDR3 reads CATSRGRGWNTGELFF. CDR3 sequence (DNA): TGTGCCACCAGCAGAGGGAGGGGCTGGAACACCGGGGAGCTGTTTTTT.